The present T cell receptor beta chain was sequenced within a study of beta chain features in type 1 diabetes. Findings and limits, study-wide: The cDNA sequencing approach could over-represent high-TCR-expressing cells. Type 1 diabetes patients showed fewer insertions and more deletions at VDJ junctions.

The CDR3 runs 15 residues. CDR1 and CDR2 (germline): SNHLY, FYNNEI. V shed 4 bases and J shed 0 bases, with 13 bases lying between them. Expressed TCRB transcripts were sequenced after all isolated RNA was converted to cDNA. Assay used: immunoSEQ multiplex PCR; TCRdb lists only in-frame clones, some missing. The table has 300,000 to 400,000 clones, approximately 10% seen once. Comment on this clone: Its antigen is unidentified.

This receptor was taken from a woman aged 25 to 39 in good health. The rearrangement uses TRBV2 and TRBJ2-7; the D is unclear. Sequencing input: naive CD4+ T cells from blood. CDR3 loop: CASSARLLSSYEQYF. The CDR3 DNA sequence: TGTGCCAGCAGTGCGAGACTCTTGAGCTCCTACGAGCAGTACTTC.